This T cell receptor (beta chain) was identified in a study of T cell repertoires in cytomegalovirus infection (dated by TCRdb to between 2018 and 2020). Some background on the complete study: Recently identified HLA-C-restricted CMV epitopes, whose presentation resists viral immunomodulation, were targeted by peptide stimulations together with well-studied HLA-B-restricted epitopes. Donor HLA type was relevant to the analysis, as public TCR beta signatures indicated carriage of CMV infection together with the matching HLA type. The paper's findings and limits, for the study overall: Carriers of CMV infection plus the relevant HLA type were discriminated by the cumulative frequency of public TCR beta family members in the study cohort and in an independent roughly 400-donor cohort. The ex vivo response was dominated by HLA-C-restricted CMV-specific TCR beta clonotypes, which also provided the single most frequent clonotype in two of eight donors.

From the cysteine up to the phenylalanine, the CDR3 has a length of 18 residues. Of the read, only the CDR3 DNA is kept; its 54 bases are in frame from base 1. V and J are truncated by 3 bases and 2 bases respectively, leaving an intervening sequence of 21 bases. Sequences LNHDA (CDR1) and SQIVND (CDR2) are obtained from the germline V gene (reference sequence). Sequenced using an Illumina HiSeq 1500. TCRdb handled the public reads itself, with Q25 trimming in fastp and clone calling in MiXCR, and kept productive beta chains. Entries that share a CDR3 protein sequence are merged under the most common genes and DNA. This sample lists about a million distinct CDR3 sequences; 31% were detected once. Jointly, the top ten make up around an eighth of the sample. This clonotype was observed at least ten times. The clone's antigen remains unknown. Base-call qualities are not available, and no considerably larger clone is one nucleotide away.

The intended sense of this specimen's treatment or condition label: in vitro stimulation with specific CMV peptide epitopes to enrich CMV-specific T cells. Here the sequenced sample was cultured CD8+ T cells from PBMCs, taken from culture after CMV antigen stimulation. The chain links TRBV19 with TRBJ2-3; a tentative D match to TRBD1 spans 6 bases. This clonotype was obtained from a human donor in good health (CMV status not recorded). Some clones in this sample may be carry-over from other donors' samples. The sequenced DNA is TGTGCCAGTAGTATGACAGGTCGCGGCAGACTATTCACAGATACGCAGTATTTT. It encodes CASSMTGRGRLFTDTQYF.